Below are 24 T cell receptor beta chains sequenced from a single sample in a study of vaccination and CD4 T cells after COVID-19. Sequenced with the Oncomine TCR Beta short-read assay was DNA taken from cultured CD4+ T cells. TCRdb reanalysed the PCR reads using MiXCR and keeps one entry per CDR3 protein. The repertoire holds about 15,000 distinct CDR3 sequences, with around 48% as singletons. Their antigens remain unidentified. Treatment reported: approximately 10-day PBMC culture with coronavirus spike peptide pools or control peptides (ViraFEST assay). Sequenced material: CD4+ T cells from blood, cultured in vitro, taken before SARS-CoV-2 vaccination. The receptors stem from a human donor who had recovered from COVID-19.

The chain uses TRBV20-1 and TRBJ1-4; D unresolved. Trimming left V 0 bases short and J 8 bases short, with 22 bases between. Per germline, CDR1 DFQATT and CDR2 SNEGSKA (reference sequence). This CDR3 contains 17 residues. The CDR3 reads CSARDSTSDPGREKLFF. CDR3 bases: TGCAGTGCTAGAGATTCTACTTCGGACCCCGGGAGGGAAAAACTGTTTTTT.

This chain connects TRBV7-8 to TRBJ1-6; D call uncertain. With 1 base removed from V and 7 bases from J, the gap between germline ends came to 14 bases. Germline values: CDR1 SGHVS, CDR2 FQNEAQ. The CDR3 has 16 amino acids. CDR3 sequence reads: CASSLVAAFQNSPLHF. The CDR3 bases are TGTGCCAGCAGCTTAGTGGCCGCCTTCCAAAATTCACCCCTCCACTTT.

This clonotype was observed a few times. The genes are TRBV5-5 and TRBJ2-3; D is possibly TRBD2 (5 bases). This CDR3 contains 14 residues. V was clipped by 2 bases and J by 2 bases, with 9 bases between them. In germline, CDR1 is SGHKS, CDR2 YYEKEE (reference sequence). This chain's CDR3 is CASSFWGDTDTQYF. The CDR3 DNA follows: TGTGCCAGCAGCTTTTGGGGAGACACAGATACGCAGTATTTT. Supplemented by reference TRBV5-5 and TRBJ2-3, the full variable domain reads DAGVTQSPTHLIKTRGQQVTLRCSPISGHKSVSWYQQVLGQGPQFIFQYYEKEERGRGNFPDRFSARQFPNYSSELNVNALLLGDSALYLCASSFWGDTDTQYFGPGTRLTVL.

The chain combines TRBV6-1 with TRBJ2-1; no clear D gene. Germline values: CDR1 MNHNS, CDR2 SASEGT. Trimming took 7 bases from V and 5 from J, leaving 9 bases between them. CDR3 length: 12 amino acids. CDR3: CASNLGDNEQFF. In DNA, the CDR3 is TGTGCCAGCAACCTAGGAGACAATGAGCAGTTCTTC.

The rearrangement joins TRBV15 to TRBJ2-7; TRBD1 aligns across 12 bases. V trimming: 0 bases; J trimming: 0 bases; junction bases outside the gene matches: 12. CDR1 and CDR2 from the germline V gene are LNHNV and YYDKDF (reference sequence). This CDR3 is 20 amino acids long. CDR3 protein: CATSRDRGTGGSRLSYEQYF. The DNA for the CDR3 is TGTGCCACCAGCAGAGATCGAGGGACAGGGGGCTCACGGCTCTCCTACGAGCAGTACTTC.

This clonotype was detected only a few times. The chain uses TRBV7-9 and TRBJ2-2; possibly TRBD1 or TRBD2 for D (6 bases each). Germline assignment: CDR1 SEHNR and CDR2 FQNEAQ (reference sequence). With 0 bases removed from V and 6 bases from J, the gap between germline ends came to 11 bases. The CDR3 length is 15 residues. The CDR3 DNA sequence: TGTGCCAGCAGCTTAGCGGGGGGCCGTGCCGGGGAGCTGTTTTTT. Its translation: CASSLAGGRAGELFF.

There are a few counts of this clonotype. V and J are TRBV20-1 and TRBJ1-1; 7 nucleotides align to TRBD1. The CDR3 is 11 amino acids. V lost 4 bases, J lost 4 bases, and 0 bases stayed unmatched. CDR1 DFQATT and CDR2 SNEGSKA come from the germline V gene (reference sequence). This CDR3 reads CSATGGTEAFF. The CDR3 nucleotides are TGCAGTGCTACAGGGGGCACTGAAGCTTTCTTT.

The J gene is TRBJ1-1, the V gene TRBV6-5, with D unresolved. V was clipped by 0 bases and J by 0 bases, with 8 bases between them. Germline CDR1 MNHEY, CDR2 SVGAGI. The CDR3 sequence is 15 residues long. CDR3 residues: CASSYSEGMNTEAFF. In DNA, the CDR3 is TGTGCCAGCAGTTACTCCGAGGGAATGAACACTGAAGCTTTCTTT.

V and J are TRBV20-1 and TRBJ2-7; 11 bases line up with TRBD2. The V gene end was trimmed by 5 bases and the J gene end by 4 bases; junction bases not matched to a gene: 4. CDR1 DFQATT and CDR2 SNEGSKA come from the germline V gene (reference sequence). The CDR3 is made up of 13 amino acids. The CDR3 coding sequence is TGCAGTGCTCGGGGACTAGCGGATTACGAGCAGTACTTC. The encoded protein is CSARGLADYEQYF.

V usage is TRBV7-8 and J usage is TRBJ1-5; D remains unclear. Germline-derived CDR1 and CDR2 are SGHVS and FQNEAQ. Trimming removed 5 bases from V and 0 bases from J, with 11 bases in between. The CDR3 sequence is 15 residues long. CDR3 nucleotide sequence: TGTGCCAGCAGCCTTTGGACTCTTAGCAATCAGCCCCAGCATTTT. Translation gives CASSLWTLSNQPQHF.

This clonotype was found a few times. This chain links TRBV28 with TRBJ1-5, with D perhaps TRBD1 (5 bases). V shed 8 bases and J shed 4 bases, with 18 bases lying between them. This CDR3 has 15 amino acids. The germline CDR1 and CDR2 sequences are MDHEN and SYDVKM. The CDR3 DNA is TGTGCCAGCGGGGGGGGTTGGGCACTTAATCAGCCCCAGCATTTT. It is translated as CASGGGWALNQPQHF.

This clonotype appeared once. The rearrangement uses TRBV28 and TRBJ2-3, with D perhaps TRBD2 (6 bases). The CDR3 spans 15 residues. The V gene lost 7 bases and the J gene lost 4 bases, with 18 bases spanning the gap. The germline gives CDR1 MDHEN, CDR2 SYDVKM. The CDR3 spells CASNEFGGTPDTQYF. The CDR3 DNA reads as TGTGCCAGCAACGAATTTGGGGGGACCCCAGATACGCAGTATTTT.

The chain has TRBV5-6 and TRBJ1-6; TRBD1 is a possible D gene (5 bases). With 1 base removed from V and 10 bases from J, the gap between germline ends came to 21 bases. CDR3 size: 17 residues. Per the germline V gene, CDR1 is SGHDT and CDR2 is YYEEEE. CDR3 loop: CASSLRWYPAGSSPLHF. CDR3 in DNA: TGTGCCAGCAGCTTGAGATGGTACCCCGCAGGGAGCTCACCCCTCCACTTT.

The chain is built from TRBV11-3 and TRBJ2-3; unclear D gene. Trimming removed 4 bases from V and 2 bases from J, with 10 bases in between. CDR3 length: 14 amino acids. Germline CDR1 reads SGHNT; CDR2 reads YENEEA. The CDR3 DNA sequence: TGTGCCAGCAGCTCCCAAGGTCACACAGATACGCAGTATTTT. The encoded protein is CASSSQGHTDTQYF.

This clonotype was seen a handful of times. V is TRBV11-1 and J is TRBJ2-5; perhaps TRBD2 as D (5 bases). From germline, CDR1 is SGHAT and CDR2 FQDESV (reference sequence). The germline V and J ends were trimmed by 0 bases and 3 bases, with 5 bases remaining between them. The CDR3 consists of 13 residues. CDR3 loop: CASSLALEETQYF. The CDR3 bases are TGTGCCAGCAGCTTAGCACTAGAAGAGACCCAGTACTTC.

This clonotype was seen only a few times. The J gene is TRBJ2-7, the V gene TRBV7-9; TRBD1 matches at 9 bases. Germline loops: CDR1 SEHNR, CDR2 FQNEAQ (reference sequence). The CDR3 totals 14 residues. V lost 5 bases to trimming and J lost 5 bases; unmatched junction nucleotides: 7. The CDR3 loop reads CASSTGQGWNEQYF. CDR3 nucleotide sequence: TGTGCCAGCAGCACCGGACAGGGGTGGAACGAGCAGTACTTC.

The chain couples TRBV6-4 to TRBJ1-6; the D gene is possibly TRBD1 (5 bases). The CDR3 covers 13 residues. Trimming cost V 3 bases and J 9 bases, with 9 bases left between them. From germline, CDR1 is MRHNA and CDR2 SNTAGT. The CDR3 DNA is TGTGCCAGCAGTGAAGGGGAAAGTTCACCCCTCCACTTT. It translates to CASSEGESSPLHF.

The genes are TRBV19 and TRBJ2-5; D is unclear. The CDR3 is 16 amino acids. With 3 bases removed from V and 4 bases from J, the gap between germline ends came to 18 bases. The V gene's germline CDR1 is LNHDA and CDR2 SQIVND (reference sequence). The CDR3 nucleotides read TGTGCCAGTAGTATGTGGACCGGTTCCAAGGGAGAGACCCAGTACTTC. This encodes CASSMWTGSKGETQYF.

This clonotype is medium-sized in the sample. The CDR3 bases are TGCAGTGCTAGAGATGGTCTGAAGCTCCGCAGGGAGACCCAGTACTTC. Translation gives CSARDGLKLRRETQYF. The chain links TRBV20-1 to TRBJ2-5, with D uncertain. The CDR3 runs 16 residues. Trimming pared 0 bases from V and 5 bases from J, leaving 19 bases between. The germline CDR1 and CDR2 sequences are DFQATT and SNEGSKA (reference sequence).

The sample holds a few counts of this clonotype. This chain uses TRBV12-3 or TRBV12-4 with TRBJ1-5; D uncertain. V gave up 5 bases and J gave up 0 bases, with 20 bases separating them. The CDR3 is 18 amino acids. CDR3 amino acids: CASSPRAIPEYSNQPQHF. CDR3 DNA: TGTGCCAGCAGTCCGAGGGCTATCCCCGAGTATAGCAATCAGCCCCAGCATTTT.

This clonotype turned up a few times. The V call is TRBV27, the J call TRBJ2-7; TRBD2 matches 7 bases. Germline assignment: CDR1 MNHEY and CDR2 SMNVEV (reference sequence). The CDR3 runs to 13 residues. The V and J ends lost 2 bases and 6 bases, in that order; junction bases with no gene match: 4. The CDR3 is CASSLGGVGEQYF. CDR3 DNA: TGTGCCAGCAGTTTAGGGGGGGTGGGCGAGCAGTACTTC.

This clonotype was counted between two and nine times. This rearrangement joins TRBV7-2 to TRBJ2-5; D remains ambiguous. From germline, CDR1 is SGHTA and CDR2 FQGNSA. The CDR3 covers 13 residues. Trimming cost V 0 bases and J 4 bases, with 6 bases left between them. The DNA of the CDR3 is TGTGCCAGCAGCTTAGCAGGGCGAGAGACCCAGTACTTC. It yields the protein CASSLAGRETQYF.

This clonotype turned up a few times. This sequence joins TRBV20-1 and TRBJ1-5, with D maybe TRBD1 (5 bases). The V gene lost 6 bases and the J gene lost 5 bases, with 11 bases spanning the gap. The CDR3 has 12 amino acids. Germline V gene lookup returns CDR1 DFQATT and CDR2 SNEGSKA (reference sequence). This CDR3 reads CSASRVDQPQHF. In DNA, the CDR3 is TGCAGTGCCTCCAGGGTCGATCAGCCCCAGCATTTT.

The chain is built from TRBV5-1 and TRBJ2-1; 9 positions match TRBD2. The CDR3 contains 15 residues. CDR1 and CDR2 (germline): SGHRS, YFSETQ. Trimming took 2 bases from V and 2 from J; bases not matched to a gene: 2. In DNA, the CDR3 is TGCGCCAGCAGCTTCTTAGCGGGGGCCTACAATGAGCAGTTCTTC. Residues: CASSFLAGAYNEQFF. The full variable domain, its missing parts supplied by reference TRBV5-1 and TRBJ2-1, is KAGVTQTPRYLIKTRGQQVTLSCSPISGHRSVSWYQQTPGQGLQFLFEYFSETQRNKGNFPGRFSGRQFSNSRSEMNVSTLELGDSALYLCASSFLAGAYNEQFFGPGTRLTVL.